This is a list of T cell receptor beta chains from one sample in a study of blood T cell repertoires in COVID-19. Repertoires were generated with immunoSEQ multiplex PCR, while TCRdb's copy carries only in-frame clones and drops some. This sample yields 120,000 to 150,000 clones, of which approximately 92% are seen a single time; around an eighth belongs to the top ten. The material sequenced was peripheral blood. The receptor set was obtained from a man aged 18 to 30 with COVID-19, enrolled during active disease. Each CDR3 is given with its conserved first and last residue. The order of the fields is clone size, J gene, V gene, D gene, CDR3 protein, CDR3 DNA. The D gene is left open where the match is weak. Clone size appears in some rows only: once, few, many, or a class for an expanded clone.

abundance: NA
j_gene: TRBJ1-2
v_gene: TRBV28
d_gene: NA
CDR3aa: CASSLGGRYTF
CDR3nt: TGTGCCAGCAGTTTGGGGGGGCGCTACACCTTC

abundance: NA
j_gene: TRBJ1-2
v_gene: TRBV2
d_gene: TRBD1
CDR3aa: CASSEHQGQGEPYGYTF
CDR3nt: TGTGCCAGCAGTGAACACCAGGGACAGGGGGAGCCCTATGGCTACACCTTC

abundance: NA
j_gene: TRBJ1-4
v_gene: TRBV2
d_gene: NA
CDR3aa: CASSVTGKLLF
CDR3nt: TGTGCCAGCAGTGTAACGGGTAAACTGCTTTTT

abundance: NA
j_gene: TRBJ1-1
v_gene: TRBV7-2
d_gene: NA
CDR3aa: CASSQGYGTEAFF
CDR3nt: TGTGCCAGCAGCCAGGGATATGGGACTGAAGCTTTCTTT

abundance: NA
j_gene: TRBJ2-5
v_gene: TRBV9
d_gene: TRBD1
CDR3aa: CASSRSTGTTQYF
CDR3nt: TGTGCCAGCAGCCGTTCGACAGGGACAACCCAGTACTTC

abundance: NA
j_gene: TRBJ1-2
v_gene: TRBV28
d_gene: TRBD1
CDR3aa: CASSLGRGISRGYTF
CDR3nt: TGTGCCAGCAGTTTAGGCAGGGGGATCAGTCGCGGCTACACCTTC

abundance: NA
j_gene: TRBJ1-2
v_gene: TRBV30
d_gene: TRBD1
CDR3aa: CAWSEGTGGYGYTF
CDR3nt: TGTGCCTGGAGTGAGGGGACAGGGGGATATGGCTACACCTTC

abundance: NA
j_gene: TRBJ1-1
v_gene: TRBV30
d_gene: NA
CDR3aa: CASRRWTVMNTEAFF
CDR3nt: TGTGCCTCTCGAAGGTGGACAGTCATGAACACTGAAGCTTTCTTT

abundance: NA
j_gene: TRBJ1-2
v_gene: TRBV28
d_gene: NA
CDR3aa: CASSLGGTYGYTF
CDR3nt: TGTGCCAGCAGTTTAGGGGGGACCTATGGCTACACCTTC

abundance: NA
j_gene: TRBJ2-5
v_gene: TRBV9
d_gene: NA
CDR3aa: CASSSGGGRWETQYF
CDR3nt: TGTGCCAGCAGCAGCGGAGGTGGTCGGTGGGAGACCCAGTACTTC

abundance: once
j_gene: TRBJ2-7
v_gene: TRBV12-5
d_gene: NA
CDR3aa: CASGLNGGEQYF
CDR3nt: TGTGCTAGTGGTTTGAATGGGGGGGAGCAGTACTTC

abundance: NA
j_gene: TRBJ2-7
v_gene: TRBV27
d_gene: NA
CDR3aa: CASSNPTQGFDEQYF
CDR3nt: TGTGCCAGCTCCAACCCAACCCAGGGTTTCGACGAGCAGTACTTC

abundance: NA
j_gene: TRBJ2-7
v_gene: TRBV27
d_gene: NA
CDR3aa: CASSLHMTGRLVYEQYF
CDR3nt: TGTGCCAGCAGTCTCCATATGACAGGGAGGCTAGTCTACGAGCAGTACTTC

abundance: once
j_gene: TRBJ1-1
v_gene: TRBV9
d_gene: NA
CDR3aa: CASSLEGGTSSEAFF
CDR3nt: TGTGCCAGCAGCCTAGAGGGGGGGACCTCCAGTGAAGCTTTCTTT

abundance: NA
j_gene: TRBJ1-5
v_gene: TRBV7-2
d_gene: NA
CDR3aa: CASSPTGYSNQPQHF
CDR3nt: TGTGCCAGCAGCCCGACAGGTTATAGCAATCAGCCCCAGCATTTT

abundance: NA
j_gene: TRBJ2-7
v_gene: TRBV11-2
d_gene: NA
CDR3aa: CASSLRSYEQYF
CDR3nt: TGTGCCAGCAGCTTAAGGAGCTACGAGCAGTACTTC

abundance: NA
j_gene: TRBJ2-2
v_gene: TRBV12-3/TRBV12-4
d_gene: NA
CDR3aa: CASSGQNTGELFF
CDR3nt: TGTGCCAGCAGTGGACAAAACACCGGGGAGCTGTTTTTT

abundance: NA
j_gene: TRBJ2-3
v_gene: TRBV7-6
d_gene: NA
CDR3aa: CASSLVGAGVEDTQYF
CDR3nt: TGTGCCAGCAGCTTAGTTGGGGCAGGGGTGGAAGATACGCAGTATTTT

abundance: NA
j_gene: TRBJ2-5
v_gene: TRBV7-6
d_gene: TRBD2
CDR3aa: CASSSGLAGETQYF
CDR3nt: TGTGCCAGCAGCTCGGGACTAGCGGGAGAGACCCAGTACTTC

abundance: NA
j_gene: TRBJ2-2
v_gene: TRBV5-4
d_gene: TRBD2
CDR3aa: CASSSPTSGNTGELFF
CDR3nt: TGTGCCAGCAGCTCTCCGACTAGCGGGAACACCGGGGAGCTGTTTTTT

abundance: NA
j_gene: TRBJ1-1
v_gene: TRBV27
d_gene: NA
CDR3aa: CASSVGGTEAFF
CDR3nt: TGTGCCAGCAGTGTGGGAGGCACTGAAGCTTTCTTT

abundance: NA
j_gene: TRBJ2-5
v_gene: TRBV5-1
d_gene: TRBD1
CDR3aa: CASSLPTGAGLETQYF
CDR3nt: TGCGCCAGCAGCTTACCGACAGGGGCAGGATTGGAGACCCAGTACTTC

abundance: NA
j_gene: TRBJ2-3
v_gene: TRBV9
d_gene: NA
CDR3aa: CASSVVGAGTDTQYF
CDR3nt: TGTGCCAGCAGCGTAGTTGGCGCGGGCACAGATACGCAGTATTTT

abundance: once
j_gene: TRBJ2-5
v_gene: TRBV24-1
d_gene: NA
CDR3aa: CATSHGGLQETQYF
CDR3nt: TGTGCCACCAGTCATGGGGGACTTCAAGAGACCCAGTACTTC

abundance: NA
j_gene: TRBJ1-4
v_gene: TRBV5-4
d_gene: NA
CDR3aa: CASSFSGYNEKLFF
CDR3nt: TGTGCCAGCAGCTTTTCAGGGTACAATGAAAAACTGTTTTTT

abundance: NA
j_gene: TRBJ1-6
v_gene: TRBV4-1
d_gene: TRBD1
CDR3aa: CASSQEGARGTGNSPLHF
CDR3nt: TGCGCCAGCAGCCAAGAGGGGGCCAGGGGGACCGGTAATTCACCCCTCCACTTT

abundance: once
j_gene: TRBJ1-2
v_gene: TRBV3-1/TRBV3-2
d_gene: NA
CDR3aa: CASSQALLLDYGYTF
CDR3nt: TGTGCCAGCAGCCAAGCATTATTGCTAGACTATGGCTACACCTTC